The sequence of this T cell receptor (beta chain) was determined in a study of identical twins. The study, taken as a whole, reports: Cross-sectional statistics, not tracking of the same donors, supported the conclusions. Models, which agreed with sharing between unrelated individuals, nonetheless underestimated the out-of-frame TCR alpha sharing seen in monozygotic twins. Beta out-of-frame sequences showed weaker excess sharing between twins.

Trimming pared 1 base from V and 3 bases from J, leaving 13 bases between. The CDR3 is made up of 16 amino acids. In germline, CDR1 is LGHNA, CDR2 YNFKEQ. Unique molecular identifiers were present on the cDNA, which also gained a universal primer site by template switching. TCRdb used MiXCR to reprocess the 5' RACE reads, holding one entry per CDR3 protein. The sample has approximately 630,000 distinct CDR3 sequences, just over 7% seen once. As concerns this clonotype: As yet, its antigen is unknown.

This sample also appeared in a second study, on yellow fever vaccine responses in identical twins.

Sequencing was carried out using PBMCs. The chain couples TRBV4-2 to TRBJ2-1; D is possibly TRBD2 (7 bases). The source is a woman aged 18-29 years in good health. DNA for the CDR3: TGTGCCAGCAGCCAAGTCGGCGGGGGCGTCTACAATGAGCAGTTCTTC. Translation: CASSQVGGGVYNEQFF.